This T cell receptor (beta chain) was sequenced during a study of OX40 agonist ivuxolimab in advanced cancers. In the study overall: It was ivuxolimab, an agonistic anti-OX40 (CD134) antibody, that patients were treated with. Anti-PD-1, anti-PD-L1 or anti-CTLA-4 therapy given earlier was allowed, and approximately 43% had some. Partial responses were achieved by three patients, one with hepatocellular carcinoma and two with cutaneous melanoma.

Libraries were prepared by immunoSEQ multiplex PCR; TCRdb keeps only in-frame clonotypes and omits some of them. The sample shows fewer than 30,000 clones, approximately 86% of them seen only once. Losses at the gene ends were 5 bases for V and 3 bases for J; bases not matched to a gene: 7. In germline, CDR1 is ENHRY, CDR2 SYGVKD. The CDR3 extends over 15 amino acids. The chain employs TRBV10-3 and TRBJ2-7; TRBD2 agrees at 10 bases. The receptor was isolated from an adult with an advanced solid tumor such as melanoma, head and neck, liver or kidney cancer. Sequencing used CD4+ or CD8+ T cells sorted from blood, obtained in a trial of the OX40 agonist ivuxolimab. CDR3 coding DNA: TGTGCCATCAGTTTGTCGGTAGCGGGAGGCTACGAGCAGTACTTC. This gives the protein CAISLSVAGGYEQYF.